This T cell receptor beta chain was profiled in a study of molecular identifiers for immune sequencing clone quantification. About the research overall: RNA from around 20,000 or 100,000 naive CD8 cells was split five ways in replicates, with four sequenced. Study-level findings and limits: Single-cell amounts of spiked Jurkat TCR RNA were reportedly detectable among approximately 970,000 naive cells. Clones above 20 RNA copies contained over 97% of effector molecules and under 1% of naive molecules.

In its sample, this clonotype ranks as medium-sized. Its antigen is unidentified. TCRdb itself ran the PCR reads through MiXCR, one entry per CDR3 protein. Counted here are some 9,800 distinct CDR3 sequences, roughly a sixth occurring once; the ten biggest clones make up more than 2%. Per the germline V gene, CDR1 is MGHRA and CDR2 is YSYEKL. V gave up 4 bases and J gave up 8 bases, with 17 bases separating them. This CDR3 is built from 14 residues. The sequence was collected from a human donor in good health. Some libraries in this study had Jurkat cell RNA spiked in. The rearrangement joins TRBV4-1 to TRBJ1-2, with D perhaps matching TRBD1 (6 bases). Specimen: naive CD8+ T cells from blood, with Jurkat cell RNA spiked in. Documented subset: FACS-sorted CD8+CD4-CCR7+CD45RA+ naive T cells. In DNA form, the CDR3 reads TGCGCCAGCAGCCCGATCGGACAGCCTTTGGGCTACACCTTC. Translated, it gives CASSPIGQPLGYTF.